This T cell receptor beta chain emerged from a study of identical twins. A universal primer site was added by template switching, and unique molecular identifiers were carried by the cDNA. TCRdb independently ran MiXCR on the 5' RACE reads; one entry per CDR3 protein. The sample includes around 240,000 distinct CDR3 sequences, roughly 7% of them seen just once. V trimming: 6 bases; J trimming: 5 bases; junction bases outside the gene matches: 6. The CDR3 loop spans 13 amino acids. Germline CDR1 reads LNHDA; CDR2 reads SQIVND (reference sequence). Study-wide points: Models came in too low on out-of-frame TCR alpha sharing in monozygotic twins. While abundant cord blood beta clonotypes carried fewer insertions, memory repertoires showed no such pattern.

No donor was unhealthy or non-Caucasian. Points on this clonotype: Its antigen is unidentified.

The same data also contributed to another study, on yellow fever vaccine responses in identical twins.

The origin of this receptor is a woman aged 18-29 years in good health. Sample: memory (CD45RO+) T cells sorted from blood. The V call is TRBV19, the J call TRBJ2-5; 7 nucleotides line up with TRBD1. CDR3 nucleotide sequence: TGTGCCAGTAGAGGGGGCAAGGGGGAGACCCAGTACTTC. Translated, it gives CASRGGKGETQYF.